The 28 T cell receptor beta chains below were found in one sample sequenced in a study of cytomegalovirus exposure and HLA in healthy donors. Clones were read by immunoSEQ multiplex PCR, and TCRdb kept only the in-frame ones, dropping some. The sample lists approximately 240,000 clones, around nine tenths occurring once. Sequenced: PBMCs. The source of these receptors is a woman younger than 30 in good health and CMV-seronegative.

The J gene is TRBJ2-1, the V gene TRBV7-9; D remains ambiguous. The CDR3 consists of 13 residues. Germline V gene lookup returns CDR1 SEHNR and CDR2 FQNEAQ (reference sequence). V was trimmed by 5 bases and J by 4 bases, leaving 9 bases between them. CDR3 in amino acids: CASSPDSYNEQFF. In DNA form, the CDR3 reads TGTGCCAGCAGCCCTGACTCGTACAATGAGCAGTTCTTC. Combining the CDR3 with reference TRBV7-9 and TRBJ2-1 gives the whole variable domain DTGVSQNPRHKITKRGQNVTFRCDPISEHNRLYWYRQTLGQGPEFLTYFQNEAQLEKSRLLSDRFSAERPKGSFSTLEIQRTEQGDSAMYLCASSPDSYNEQFFGPGTRLTVL.

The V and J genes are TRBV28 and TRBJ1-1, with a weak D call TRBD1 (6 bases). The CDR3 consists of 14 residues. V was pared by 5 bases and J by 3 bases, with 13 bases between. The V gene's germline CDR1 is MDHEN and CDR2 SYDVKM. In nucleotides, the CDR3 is TGTGCCAGCAGTCTCAGGAAGGGGGACACTGAAGCTTTCTTT. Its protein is CASSLRKGDTEAFF.

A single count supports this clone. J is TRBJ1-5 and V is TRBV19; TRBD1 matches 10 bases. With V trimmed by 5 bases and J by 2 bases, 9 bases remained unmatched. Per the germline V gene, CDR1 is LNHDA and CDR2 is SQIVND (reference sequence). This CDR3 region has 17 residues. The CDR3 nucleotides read TGTGCCAGTAGTCCGGGACAGGGGATTCTCGGCAATCAGCCCCAGCATTTT. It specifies CASSPGQGILGNQPQHF.

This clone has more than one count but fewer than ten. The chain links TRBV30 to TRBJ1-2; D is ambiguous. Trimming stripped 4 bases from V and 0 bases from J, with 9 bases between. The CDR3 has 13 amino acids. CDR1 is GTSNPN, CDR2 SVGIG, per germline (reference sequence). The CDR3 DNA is TGTGCCTGGAATTATGAGCCTAACTATGGCTACACCTTC. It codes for CAWNYEPNYGYTF.

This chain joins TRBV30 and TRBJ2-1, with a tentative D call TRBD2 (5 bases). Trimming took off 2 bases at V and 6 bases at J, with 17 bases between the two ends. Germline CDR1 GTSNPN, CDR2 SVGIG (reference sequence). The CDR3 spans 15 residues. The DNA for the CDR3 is TGTGCCTGGAGTATCCGGGGTAGTTTAGTCAATGAGCAGTTCTTC. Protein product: CAWSIRGSLVNEQFF.

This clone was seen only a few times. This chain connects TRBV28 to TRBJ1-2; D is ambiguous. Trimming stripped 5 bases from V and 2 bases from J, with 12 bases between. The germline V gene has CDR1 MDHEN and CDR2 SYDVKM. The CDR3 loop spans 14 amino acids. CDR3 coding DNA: TGTGCCAGCAGTCGGAGCTCTATAAACTATGGCTACACCTTC. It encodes CASSRSSINYGYTF.

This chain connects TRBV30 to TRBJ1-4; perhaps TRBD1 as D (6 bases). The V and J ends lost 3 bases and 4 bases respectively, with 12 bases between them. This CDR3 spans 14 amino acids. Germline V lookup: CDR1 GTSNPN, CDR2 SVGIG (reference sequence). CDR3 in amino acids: CAWSLDSNNEKLFF. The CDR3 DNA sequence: TGTGCCTGGAGCCTGGACAGCAATAATGAAAAACTGTTTTTT. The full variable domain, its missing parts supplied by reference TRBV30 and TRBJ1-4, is SQTIHQWPATLVQPVGSPLSLECTVEGTSNPNLYWYRQAAGRGLQLLFYSVGIGQISSEVPQNLSASRPQDRQFILSSKKLLLSDSGFYLCAWSLDSNNEKLFFGSGTQLSVL.

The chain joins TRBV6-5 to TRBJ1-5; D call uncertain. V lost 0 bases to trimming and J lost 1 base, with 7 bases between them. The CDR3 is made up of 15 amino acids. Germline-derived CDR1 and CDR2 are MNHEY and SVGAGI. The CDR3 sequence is CASSYSFGSNQPQHF. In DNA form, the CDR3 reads TGTGCCAGCAGTTACTCCTTTGGCAGCAATCAGCCCCAGCATTTT.

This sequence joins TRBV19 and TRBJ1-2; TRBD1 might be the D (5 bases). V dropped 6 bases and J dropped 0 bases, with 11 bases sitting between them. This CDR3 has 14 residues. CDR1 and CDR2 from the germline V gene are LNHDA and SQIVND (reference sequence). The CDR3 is CASSTGEPNYGYTF. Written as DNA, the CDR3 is TGTGCCAGTAGCACGGGGGAGCCTAACTATGGCTACACCTTC. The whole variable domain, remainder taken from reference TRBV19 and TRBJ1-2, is DGGITQSPKYLFRKEGQNVTLSCEQNLNHDAMYWYRQDPGQGLRLIYYSQIVNDFQKGDIAEGYSVSREKKESFPLTVTSAQKNPTAFYLCASSTGEPNYGYTFGSGTRLTVV.

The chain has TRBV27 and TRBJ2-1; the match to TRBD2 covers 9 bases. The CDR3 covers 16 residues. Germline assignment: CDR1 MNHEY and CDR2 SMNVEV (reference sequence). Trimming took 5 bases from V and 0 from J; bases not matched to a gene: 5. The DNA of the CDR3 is TGTGCCAGCAGTCCGAGTAGCGGGAGCTCCTACAATGAGCAGTTCTTC. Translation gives CASSPSSGSSYNEQFF.

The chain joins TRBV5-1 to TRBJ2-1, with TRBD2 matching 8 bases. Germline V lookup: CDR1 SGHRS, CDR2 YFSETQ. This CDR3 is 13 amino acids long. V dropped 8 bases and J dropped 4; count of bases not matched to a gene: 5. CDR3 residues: CASGLADYNEQFF. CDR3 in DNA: TGCGCCAGTGGACTAGCAGATTACAATGAGCAGTTCTTC.

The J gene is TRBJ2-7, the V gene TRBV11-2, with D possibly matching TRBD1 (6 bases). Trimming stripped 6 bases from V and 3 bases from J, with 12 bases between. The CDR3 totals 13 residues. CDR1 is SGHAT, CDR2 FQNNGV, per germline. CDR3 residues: CASSYTGSYEQYF. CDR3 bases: TGTGCCAGCAGTTATACAGGGAGCTACGAGCAGTACTTC. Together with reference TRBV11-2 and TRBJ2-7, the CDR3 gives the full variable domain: EAGVAQSPRYKIIEKRQSVAFWCNPISGHATLYWYQQILGQGPKLLIQFQNNGVVDDSQLPKDRFSAERLKGVDSTLKIQPAKLEDSAVYLCASSYTGSYEQYFGPGTRLTVT.

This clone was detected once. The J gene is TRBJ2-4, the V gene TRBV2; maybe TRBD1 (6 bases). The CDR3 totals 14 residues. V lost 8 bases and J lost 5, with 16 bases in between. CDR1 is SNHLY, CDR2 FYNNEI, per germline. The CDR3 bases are TGTGCCAGCCAACAGGGAATATCTGAAAACATTCAGTACTTC. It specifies CASQQGISENIQYF.

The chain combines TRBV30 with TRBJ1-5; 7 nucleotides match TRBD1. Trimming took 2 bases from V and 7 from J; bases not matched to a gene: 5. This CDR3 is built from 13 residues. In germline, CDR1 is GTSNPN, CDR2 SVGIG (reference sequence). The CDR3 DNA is TGTGCCTGGAGTTCAGGGGGGCGGCAGCCCCAGCATTTT. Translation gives CAWSSGGRQPQHF.

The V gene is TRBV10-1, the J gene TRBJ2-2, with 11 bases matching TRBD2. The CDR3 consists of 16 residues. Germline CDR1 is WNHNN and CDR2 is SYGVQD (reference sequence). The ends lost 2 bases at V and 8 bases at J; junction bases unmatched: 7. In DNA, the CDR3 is TGCGCCAGCAGTGAGGGACTAGCGGGCCTCAGGGGGGAGCTGTTTTTT. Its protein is CASSEGLAGLRGELFF.

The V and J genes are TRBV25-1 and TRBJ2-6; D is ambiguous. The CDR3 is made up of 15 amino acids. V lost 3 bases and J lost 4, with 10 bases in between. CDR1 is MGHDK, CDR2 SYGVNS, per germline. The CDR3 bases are TGTGCCAGCAGTGAGCAGGAACCCGGGGCCAACGTCCTGACTTTC. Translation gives CASSEQEPGANVLTF.

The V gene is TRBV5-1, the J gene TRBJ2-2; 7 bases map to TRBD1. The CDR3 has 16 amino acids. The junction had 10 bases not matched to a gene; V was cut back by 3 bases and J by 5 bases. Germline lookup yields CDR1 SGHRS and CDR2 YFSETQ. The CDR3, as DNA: TGCGCCAGCAGCTCCGGACAGGTCCTCTCGACCGGGGAGCTGTTTTTT. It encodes CASSSGQVLSTGELFF.

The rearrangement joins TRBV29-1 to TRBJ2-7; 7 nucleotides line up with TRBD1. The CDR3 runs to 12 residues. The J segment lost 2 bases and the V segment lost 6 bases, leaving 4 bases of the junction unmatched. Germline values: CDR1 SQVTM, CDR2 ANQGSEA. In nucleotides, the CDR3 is TGCAGCGTAAGGACAGGCACCTACGAGCAGTACTTC. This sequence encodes CSVRTGTYEQYF.

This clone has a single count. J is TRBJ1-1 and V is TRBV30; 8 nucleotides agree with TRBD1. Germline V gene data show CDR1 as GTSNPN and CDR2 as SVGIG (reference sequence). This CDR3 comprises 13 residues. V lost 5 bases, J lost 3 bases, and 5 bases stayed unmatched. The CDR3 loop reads CAWFQTGDTEAFF. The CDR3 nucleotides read TGTGCCTGGTTTCAGACAGGGGACACTGAAGCTTTCTTT.

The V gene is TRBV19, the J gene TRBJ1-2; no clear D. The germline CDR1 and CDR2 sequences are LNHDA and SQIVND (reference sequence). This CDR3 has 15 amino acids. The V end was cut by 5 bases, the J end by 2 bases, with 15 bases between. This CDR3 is CASSRKVNLNYGYTF. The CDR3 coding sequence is TGTGCCAGTAGTCGAAAAGTAAACTTGAACTATGGCTACACCTTC. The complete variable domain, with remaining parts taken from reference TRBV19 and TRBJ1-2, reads DGGITQSPKYLFRKEGQNVTLSCEQNLNHDAMYWYRQDPGQGLRLIYYSQIVNDFQKGDIAEGYSVSREKKESFPLTVTSAQKNPTAFYLCASSRKVNLNYGYTFGSGTRLTVV.

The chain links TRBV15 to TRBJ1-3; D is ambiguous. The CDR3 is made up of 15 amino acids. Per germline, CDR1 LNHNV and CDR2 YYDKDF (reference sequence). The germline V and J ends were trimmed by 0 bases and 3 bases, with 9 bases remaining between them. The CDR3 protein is CATSRDFGSGNTIYF. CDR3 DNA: TGTGCCACCAGCAGAGATTTTGGGAGTGGAAACACCATATATTTT.

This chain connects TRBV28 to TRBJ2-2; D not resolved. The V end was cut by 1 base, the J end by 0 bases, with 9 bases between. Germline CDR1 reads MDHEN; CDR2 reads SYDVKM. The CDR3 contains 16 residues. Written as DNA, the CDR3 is TGTGCCAGCAGTTTATTCCCAGAGGCGAACACCGGGGAGCTGTTTTTT. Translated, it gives CASSLFPEANTGELFF.

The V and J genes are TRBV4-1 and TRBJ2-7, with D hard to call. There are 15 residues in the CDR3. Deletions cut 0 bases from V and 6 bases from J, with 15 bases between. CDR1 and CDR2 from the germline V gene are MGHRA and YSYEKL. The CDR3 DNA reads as TGCGCCAGCAGCCAAGATCACGCCCCTCCACTCGAGCAGTACTTC. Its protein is CASSQDHAPPLEQYF.

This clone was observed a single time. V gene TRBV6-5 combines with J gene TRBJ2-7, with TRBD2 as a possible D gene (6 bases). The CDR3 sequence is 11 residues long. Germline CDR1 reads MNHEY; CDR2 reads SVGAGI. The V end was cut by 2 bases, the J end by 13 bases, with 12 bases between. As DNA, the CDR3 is TGTGCCAGCAGTTACGGGTGGGGGGACTACTTC. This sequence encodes CASSYGWGDYF.

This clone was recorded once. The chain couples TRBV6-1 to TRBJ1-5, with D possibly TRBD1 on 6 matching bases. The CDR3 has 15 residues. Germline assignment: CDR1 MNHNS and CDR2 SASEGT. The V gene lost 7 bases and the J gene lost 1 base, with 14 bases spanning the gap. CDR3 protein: CASTPGASSNQPQHF. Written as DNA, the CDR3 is TGTGCCAGCACCCCAGGGGCTTCGAGCAATCAGCCCCAGCATTTT.

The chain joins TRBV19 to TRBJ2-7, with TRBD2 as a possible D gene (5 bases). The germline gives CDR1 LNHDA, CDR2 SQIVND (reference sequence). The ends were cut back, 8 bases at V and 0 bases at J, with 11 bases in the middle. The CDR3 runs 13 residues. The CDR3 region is CASGLGDSYEQYF. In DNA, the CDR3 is TGTGCCAGTGGCCTGGGAGACTCCTACGAGCAGTACTTC.

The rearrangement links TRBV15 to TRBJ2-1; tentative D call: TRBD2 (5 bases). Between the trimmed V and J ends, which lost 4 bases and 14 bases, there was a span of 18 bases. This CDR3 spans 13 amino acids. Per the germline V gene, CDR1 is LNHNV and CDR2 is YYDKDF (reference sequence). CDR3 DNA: TGTGCCACCAGCACCACTCAAACCCTGGAGGAGTTCTTC. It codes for CATSTTQTLEEFF.

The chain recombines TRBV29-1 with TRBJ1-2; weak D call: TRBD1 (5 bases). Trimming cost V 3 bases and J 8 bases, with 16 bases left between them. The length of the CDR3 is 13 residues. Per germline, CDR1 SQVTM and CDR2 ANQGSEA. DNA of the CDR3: TGCAGCGTTGAGCGGGGCAGGCGTAGCGGCTACACCTTC. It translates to CSVERGRRSGYTF.